A selection of T cell receptor beta chains follows, all from one sample in a study of cytomegalovirus exposure and HLA in healthy donors. Libraries were prepared by immunoSEQ multiplex PCR; TCRdb keeps only in-frame clonotypes and omits some of them. The data contain fewer than 200,000 clones, about four fifths of them singletons. Material for sequencing was PBMCs. The receptor source for this set is a woman in her twenties or thirties in good health and CMV-seropositive. Both conserved end residues are part of each CDR3. Size is omitted from some rows. Given values are once, few, many or a class for expanded clones.

CASSLGGDYEQYF,TRBV13,NA
CASMPLAGLSSGANVLTF,TRBV2,NA
CAWTHHPRTDPTLF,TRBV30,NA
CASSHGVADHRGGSHNEQFF,TRBV12-1,once
CASSAGNEAFF,TRBV7-9,few
CASRPRGTEAFF,TRBV6-6,once
CASSHGKLNQPQHF,TRBV13,NA
CASSLVTGSGTGELFF,TRBV5-1,NA
CATQTGVIDSPLHF,TRBV6-1,NA
CASSLGGQETQYF,TRBV5-4,NA
CASGDITLGNTIYF,TRBV4-1,NA
CASTRLLLEKLFF,TRBV2,NA
CASSVDISTDTQYF,TRBV9,NA
CASSPPEAGYGYTF,TRBV19,NA
CASSQTLAGASNEQFF,TRBV28,NA
CASSPDRTYNEQFF,TRBV18,NA
CASQESTGQITEAFF,TRBV18,NA
CASSSRTGVVEKLFF,TRBV5-4,NA